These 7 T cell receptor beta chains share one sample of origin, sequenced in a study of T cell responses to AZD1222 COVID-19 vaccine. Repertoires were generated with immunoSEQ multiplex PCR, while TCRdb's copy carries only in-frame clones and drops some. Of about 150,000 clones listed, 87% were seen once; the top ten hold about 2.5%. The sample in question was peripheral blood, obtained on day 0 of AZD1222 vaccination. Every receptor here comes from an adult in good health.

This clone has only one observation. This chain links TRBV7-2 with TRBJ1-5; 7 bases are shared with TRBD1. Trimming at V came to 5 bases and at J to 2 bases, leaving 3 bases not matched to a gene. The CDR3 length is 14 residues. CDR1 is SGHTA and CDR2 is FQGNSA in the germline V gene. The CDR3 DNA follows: TGTGCCAGCAGCCAAGGGACAGGCAATCAGCCCCAGCATTTT. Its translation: CASSQGTGNQPQHF.

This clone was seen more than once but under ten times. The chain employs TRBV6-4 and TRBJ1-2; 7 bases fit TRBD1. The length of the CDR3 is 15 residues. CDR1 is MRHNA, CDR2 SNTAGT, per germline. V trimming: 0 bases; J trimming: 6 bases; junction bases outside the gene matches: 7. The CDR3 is CASSDSNRGLNGYTF. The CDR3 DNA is TGTGCCAGCAGTGACTCGAATAGGGGGCTAAATGGCTACACCTTC.

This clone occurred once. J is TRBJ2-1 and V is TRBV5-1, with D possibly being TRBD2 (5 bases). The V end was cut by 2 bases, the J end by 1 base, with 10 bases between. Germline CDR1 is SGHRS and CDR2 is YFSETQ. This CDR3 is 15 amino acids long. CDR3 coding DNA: TGCGCCAGCAGCTTAGGTGCGGGTTCCTACAATGAGCAGTTCTTC. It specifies CASSLGAGSYNEQFF.

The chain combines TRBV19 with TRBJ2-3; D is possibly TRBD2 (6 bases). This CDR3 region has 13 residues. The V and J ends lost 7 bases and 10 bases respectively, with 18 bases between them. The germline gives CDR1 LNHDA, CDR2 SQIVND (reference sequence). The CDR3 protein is CASTPRRGTAQYF. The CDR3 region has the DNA TGTGCCAGTACCCCCCGGCGGGGAACGGCGCAGTATTTT.

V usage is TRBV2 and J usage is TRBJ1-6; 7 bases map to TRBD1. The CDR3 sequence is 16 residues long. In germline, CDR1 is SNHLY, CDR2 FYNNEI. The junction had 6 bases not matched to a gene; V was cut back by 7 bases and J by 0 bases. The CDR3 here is CASIRDRRSYNSPLHF. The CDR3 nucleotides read TGTGCCAGCATACGGGACAGACGCTCCTATAATTCACCCCTCCACTTT.

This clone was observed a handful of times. CDR3 DNA: TGTGCCAGTACCTCGCTGGCAGGGGACAGTTCGGGCTACACCTTC. It is translated as CASTSLAGDSSGYTF. The chain employs TRBV19 and TRBJ1-2, with TRBD1 matching over 7 bases. This CDR3 contains 15 residues. V was pared by 7 bases and J by 8 bases, with 16 bases of the junction left unmatched. Germline V gene data show CDR1 as LNHDA and CDR2 as SQIVND (reference sequence).

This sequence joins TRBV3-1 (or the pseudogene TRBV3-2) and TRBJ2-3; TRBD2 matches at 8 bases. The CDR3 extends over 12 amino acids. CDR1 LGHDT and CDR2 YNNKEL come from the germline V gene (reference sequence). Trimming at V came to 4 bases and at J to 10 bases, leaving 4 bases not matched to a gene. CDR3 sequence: CASSRGLVSQYF. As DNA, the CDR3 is TGTGCCAGCAGCCGGGGACTAGTTTCGCAGTATTTT.